Presented here are 25 T cell receptor beta chains from one specimen sequenced in a study of CD8 T cells in ankylosing spondylitis. TCRdb re-called the 5' RACE reads with MiXCR, one entry per CDR3 protein. The top ten hold roughly 9% of the sample, which has more than 250,000 distinct CDR3 sequences, roughly 11% seen once. The sequenced sample was blood, either unsorted or a sorted T cell fraction (not recorded which). These receptors were taken from a female donor with ankylosing spondylitis or in good health (not recorded which).

In its sample, this clonotype was seen many times. The V gene is TRBV7-3, the J gene TRBJ2-1; weak D call: TRBD2 (6 bases). The V gene's germline CDR1 is SGHTA and CDR2 FQGTGA. The CDR3 is made up of 21 amino acids. V dropped 1 base and J dropped 0 bases, with 25 bases sitting between them. The CDR3 region is CASSLRWRGELPGSSYNEQFF. The CDR3 DNA follows: TGTGCCAGCAGCTTAAGGTGGCGGGGAGAATTACCGGGCTCCTCCTACAATGAGCAGTTCTTC.

This clonotype was picked up many times. This chain uses TRBV9 with TRBJ2-1, with D hard to call. CDR1 SGDLS and CDR2 YYNGEE come from the germline V gene. The CDR3 runs 12 residues. V lost 0 bases to trimming and J lost 7 bases, with 5 bases between them. The DNA of the CDR3 is TGTGCCAGCAGCGTAGCGGAAAATGAGCAGTTCTTC. It codes for CASSVAENEQFF.

The V call is TRBV5-1, the J call TRBJ2-1; D is tentatively TRBD1 or TRBD2 (5 bases each). V was shortened by 4 bases and J by 4 bases, with 15 bases between the two germline ends. The CDR3 sequence is 15 residues long. Germline loops: CDR1 SGHRS, CDR2 YFSETQ. CDR3 bases: TGCGCCAGCAGCCCCCCCGGGACCGGGTACAATGAGCAGTTCTTC. Translated: CASSPPGTGYNEQFF.

About this clonotype: The CDR3 does not end in the conserved phenylalanine or tryptophan, so this is likely a read error. The rearrangement joins TRBV30 to TRBJ2-2, with 9 bases matching TRBD2. CDR1 GTSNPN and CDR2 SVGIG come from the germline V gene (reference sequence). The V gene end was trimmed by 3 bases and the J gene end by 4 bases; junction bases not matched to a gene: 27. CDR3 length: 22 residues. Written as DNA, the CDR3 is TGTGCCTGGAGCGATTTTGACAGGGATGAAGCTAGCGGGATTTACCTCACCGGGGAGCTGTTTCTT. Its protein product is CAWSDFDRDEASGIYLTGELFL.

This clonotype showed up many times. This chain links TRBV10-2 with TRBJ1-2; D remains ambiguous. Germline CDR1 reads WSHSY; CDR2 reads SAAADI. V lost 2 bases to trimming and J lost 4 bases, with 5 bases between them. This CDR3 comprises 12 residues. CDR3 DNA sequence: TGCGCCAGCAGTGAGGGGATCTATGGCTACACCTTC. This encodes CASSEGIYGYTF.

This clonotype occurred many times. This chain joins TRBV15 and TRBJ1-2; D might be TRBD1 (6 bases). V dropped 5 bases and J dropped 3 bases, with 13 bases sitting between them. This CDR3 contains 14 residues. CDR1 LNHNV and CDR2 YYDKDF come from the germline V gene (reference sequence). This CDR3 reads CATSGEGEDYGYTF. The CDR3 region has the DNA TGTGCCACCAGCGGGGAGGGGGAGGACTATGGCTACACCTTC.

At least ten counts were recorded for this clonotype. The V and J genes are TRBV10-3 and TRBJ2-3; 9 positions match TRBD1. Trimming took 6 bases from V and 2 from J; bases not matched to a gene: 6. The CDR3 length is 15 residues. The V gene's germline CDR1 is ENHRY and CDR2 SYGVKD. The CDR3 sequence is CAIREGTGITDTQYF. In nucleotides, the CDR3 is TGTGCCATCAGGGAGGGGACAGGGATCACAGATACGCAGTATTTT.

This clonotype was seen repeatedly, ten times or more. V usage is TRBV20-1 and J usage is TRBJ2-1; 8 bases fit TRBD2. This CDR3 is 14 amino acids long. The trim removed 6 bases at V and 6 bases at J, leaving 10 bases unmatched. Germline values: CDR1 DFQATT, CDR2 SNEGSKA (reference sequence). The CDR3 sequence: CSAPGVAGINEQFF. The CDR3 DNA reads as TGCAGTGCCCCAGGGGTAGCGGGAATCAATGAGCAGTTCTTC.

In DNA form, the CDR3 reads TGCAGTGCTAGGGGGCATTCTGGCGGGGAGCTGTTTTTT. Its translation is CSARGHSGGELFF. The chain uses TRBV20-1 and TRBJ2-2; TRBD1 might be the D (5 bases). Germline V gives CDR1 DFQATT, CDR2 SNEGSKA (reference sequence). CDR3 length: 13 residues. The V gene lost 3 bases and the J gene lost 7 bases, with 12 bases spanning the gap.

This clonotype was seen ten or more times. The CDR3 loop is CAGNRGRGTEAFF. The CDR3 DNA follows: TGTGCCGGCAACAGGGGGCGCGGAACTGAAGCTTTCTTT. The chain uses TRBV10-3 and TRBJ1-1; TRBD1 matches 9 bases. CDR1 is ENHRY, CDR2 SYGVKD, per germline. Unmatched junction bases numbered 9, after V lost 11 bases and J lost 5 bases. The CDR3 covers 13 residues.

This clonotype showed up just a few times. The chain employs TRBV19 and TRBJ2-7; D possibly corresponds to TRBD1 (6 bases). The germline gives CDR1 LNHDA, CDR2 SQIVND (reference sequence). The germline V and J ends were trimmed by 3 bases and 2 bases, with 14 bases remaining between them. This CDR3 has 15 residues. CDR3 region: CASSMRPDSPYEQYF. CDR3 in DNA: TGTGCCAGTAGTATGAGGCCGGACAGCCCCTACGAGCAGTACTTC.

V is TRBV19 and J is TRBJ2-2, with TRBD1 matching over 12 bases. Germline CDR1 is LNHDA and CDR2 is SQIVND (reference sequence). V shed 5 bases, J shed 7 bases, and the junction held 8 bases outside the gene matches. This CDR3 region has 16 residues. This CDR3 reads CASSSPGQGAVGELFF. CDR3 DNA sequence: TGTGCCAGTAGTTCGCCGGGACAGGGGGCAGTCGGGGAGCTGTTTTTT.

The DNA of the CDR3 is TGTGCCAGCAGCTTGGTTGTAGGCAGATCTGGAAACACCATATATTTT. Residues: CASSLVVGRSGNTIYF. This chain links TRBV5-5 with TRBJ1-3; D gene uncertain. The germline V and J ends were trimmed by 0 bases and 1 base, with 11 bases remaining between them. CDR3 length: 16 residues. Germline loops: CDR1 SGHKS, CDR2 YYEKEE (reference sequence). Combining the CDR3 with reference TRBV5-5 and TRBJ1-3 gives the whole variable domain DAGVTQSPTHLIKTRGQQVTLRCSPISGHKSVSWYQQVLGQGPQFIFQYYEKEERGRGNFPDRFSARQFPNYSSELNVNALLLGDSALYLCASSLVVGRSGNTIYFGEGSWLTVV.

Ten or more counts support this clonotype. This chain links TRBV7-2 with TRBJ2-3, with D possibly TRBD1 on 6 matching bases. Germline CDR1 is SGHTA and CDR2 is FQGNSA. The CDR3 contains 15 residues. Trimming took 1 base from V and 2 from J, leaving 10 bases between them. The CDR3 region is CASSLGTDLTDTQYF. CDR3 sequence (DNA): TGTGCCAGCAGCTTAGGGACAGACCTCACAGATACGCAGTATTTT.

This clonotype was found a few times. The J gene is TRBJ1-6, the V gene TRBV7-3; 10 positions match TRBD1. In germline, CDR1 is SGHTA, CDR2 FQGTGA. J lost 10 bases, V lost 2 bases, and 5 bases had no gene match. The CDR3 extends over 15 amino acids. In nucleotides, the CDR3 is TGTGCCAGCAGCTTATTGGGGACAGGGGACTCACCCCTCCACTTT. Its protein product is CASSLLGTGDSPLHF.

This chain uses TRBV7-2 with TRBJ1-1; 7 positions match TRBD1. The germline V gene encodes CDR1 SGHTA and CDR2 FQGNSA. J was trimmed by 6 bases and V by 5 bases; bases with no gene match: 12. The CDR3 loop spans 15 amino acids. CDR3 protein: CASSLDRDNFAEAFF. The CDR3 coding sequence is TGTGCCAGCAGCCTAGACAGGGACAATTTCGCTGAAGCTTTCTTT.

This clonotype showed up just once. This chain's CDR3 is CAWSWTASLRAEAFF. DNA of the CDR3: TGTGCCTGGAGCTGGACAGCTAGCCTAAGGGCTGAAGCTTTCTTT. The chain couples TRBV30 to TRBJ1-1, with D perhaps matching TRBD1 (6 bases). This CDR3 comprises 15 residues. Germline V gives CDR1 GTSNPN, CDR2 SVGIG (reference sequence). Trimming cost V 3 bases and J 6 bases, with 20 bases left between them.

This clonotype was observed a handful of times. The chain combines TRBV20-1 with TRBJ1-3; perhaps TRBD1 as D (5 bases). The CDR3 has 14 residues. V lost 3 bases to trimming and J lost 2 bases, with 11 bases between them. CDR1 and CDR2 from the germline V gene are DFQATT and SNEGSKA (reference sequence). CDR3 in DNA: TGCAGTGCTAGCGTCGGGGGGGCTGGAAACACCATATATTTT. It translates to CSASVGGAGNTIYF.

CDR3 in amino acids: CSAPLGTANTEAFF. Written as DNA, the CDR3 is TGCAGTGCCCCACTCGGCACAGCGAACACTGAAGCTTTCTTT. The genes are TRBV20-1 and TRBJ1-1, with D unresolved. CDR1 is DFQATT and CDR2 is SNEGSKA in the germline V gene (reference sequence). The CDR3 is 14 amino acids. V gave up 6 bases and J gave up 1 base, with 15 bases separating them.

The V gene is TRBV4-1, the J gene TRBJ1-1; the match to TRBD1 covers 10 bases. The CDR3 has 13 amino acids. V lost 6 bases and J lost 6; bases outside the gene matches: 4. Germline V gene lookup returns CDR1 MGHRA and CDR2 YSYEKL. The CDR3 loop reads CASRGQGSAEAFF. The CDR3 region has the DNA TGCGCCAGCAGGGGACAGGGGTCGGCTGAAGCTTTCTTT.

In its sample, this clonotype was seen many times. V and J are TRBV20-1 and TRBJ1-1, with D perhaps TRBD1 (6 bases). V dropped 1 base and J dropped 4 bases, with 10 bases sitting between them. This CDR3 comprises 13 residues. The germline gives CDR1 DFQATT, CDR2 SNEGSKA (reference sequence). Here the CDR3 reads CSARAGTFTEAFF. The CDR3 nucleotides are TGCAGTGCTAGAGCCGGGACATTCACTGAAGCTTTCTTT.

This clonotype showed up many times. The chain joins TRBV5-1 to TRBJ1-1; D is uncertain. The CDR3 has 13 residues. The germline V and J ends were trimmed by 0 bases and 6 bases, with 9 bases remaining between them. The germline CDR1 and CDR2 sequences are SGHRS and YFSETQ. CDR3 DNA: TGCGCCAGCAGCTTGGATAGAGGGCCTGAAGCTTTCTTT. Its translation is CASSLDRGPEAFF.

Ten or more counts support this clonotype. The chain recombines TRBV7-2 with TRBJ1-1; the D gene is possibly TRBD1 (5 bases). CDR3 length equals 16 residues. CDR1 is SGHTA, CDR2 FQGNSA, per germline. Trimming pared 2 bases from V and 7 bases from J, leaving 20 bases between. CDR3 in amino acids: CASSLYPRGRGDEAFF. The CDR3 DNA reads TGTGCCAGCAGCTTATACCCCCGGGGGAGAGGGGATGAAGCTTTCTTT.

This clonotype was seen many times. The gene calls are TRBV18 and TRBJ2-7; perhaps D is TRBD1 or TRBD2 (5 bases each). The germline V gene encodes CDR1 KGHSH and CDR2 LQKENI. The CDR3 runs to 13 residues. Trimming shortened V by 4 bases and J by 2 bases, and 9 bases separated the two germline ends. The CDR3 DNA reads TGTGCCAGCTCACAGGGACCGGCCTACGAGCAGTACTTC. This encodes CASSQGPAYEQYF. Looking up the rest from reference TRBV18 and TRBJ2-7 gives the full variable domain: NAGVMQNPRHLVRRRGQEARLRCSPMKGHSHVYWYRQLPEEGLKFMVYLQKENIIDESGMPKERFSAEFPKEGPSILRIQQVVRGDSAAYFCASSQGPAYEQYFGPGTRLTVT.

At least ten counts were recorded for this clonotype. The chain's CDR3 is CASRFGGRRDEQFF. In DNA, the CDR3 is TGTGCCAGCAGGTTTGGGGGGAGACGCGATGAGCAGTTCTTC. The chain is built from TRBV7-2 and TRBJ2-1; possibly TRBD2 for D (6 bases). Germline lookup yields CDR1 SGHTA and CDR2 FQGNSA. Trimming shortened V by 6 bases and J by 8 bases, and 17 bases separated the two germline ends. The CDR3 consists of 14 residues. Variable domain in full (rest from reference TRBV7-2 and TRBJ2-1): GAGVSQSPSNKVTEKGKDVELRCDPISGHTALYWYRQSLGQGLEFLIYFQGNSAPDKSGLPSDRFSAERTGGSVSTLTIQRTQQEDSAVYLCASRFGGRRDEQFFGPGTRLTVL.